This paragraph reports one T cell receptor (beta chain). This clonotype was seen ten or more times. Its antigen is currently not known. No base-level quality is on record; no much larger clone is a single base apart. The sample belongs to a study of regulatory T cells in long-lasting Graves disease (dated by TCRdb to about 2021). About the study as a whole: In the newly diagnosed Graves' disease group, patients had been taking antithyroid drugs for less than 3 months. Persistent Graves' disease patients were compared with newly diagnosed Graves' disease patients by peripheral blood TCR sequencing and RNA sequencing. The study was conducted in China and was registered as a clinical trial. A total of some 35 samples underwent TCR sequencing: about 13 from persistent and roughly 20 from newly diagnosed Graves' disease patients.

The sample's time point, from its label and the paper: newly diagnosed GD, antithyroid drugs for less than 3 months. For both TCR sequencing and RNA sequencing, RNA was extracted from PBMCs in TRIzol. Graves' disease was diagnosed according to American Thyroid Association guidelines. Patients for the study were recruited at an endocrinology department in Xi'an, China. From each patient, 8 to 10 milliliters of peripheral blood was collected into an EDTA anticoagulant tube. Ficoll Paque Plus density gradient separation was used to isolate PBMCs, and no additional T cell sorting was done. RNA quality was checked with an Agilent 2100 Bioanalyzer and agarose gel, and concentration with a NanoDrop 2000. CDR1 is given as SGHRS and CDR2 as YFSETQ, both from the germline V gene. Trimming costs V 4 bases and J 10 bases, and their ends lie 15 bases apart. The CDR3 runs 13 amino acids, cysteine and phenylalanine included. Kept here is only the CDR3 DNA, which spans 39 bases and is read in frame from base 1.

Library preparation employed multiplex PCR. Sequenced using an Illumina HiSeq 4000. To build TCR beta libraries, CDR3 regions were amplified by Arm-PCR using iRepertoire HTBI primers. Before sequencing, the PCR products went through gel purification. As for how the authors treated the data: Across samples, around 62 TRBV and 15 or so TRBJ segments were identified and used for gene usage analysis of CDR3 amino acid clonotypes. COPE and FqMerger were used to merge filtered high-quality paired reads into contigs. Contigs were aligned with BLAST to IMGT TRBV, TRBD and TRBJ reference genes, and CDR3 was defined per IMGT. Any clonotype with a frequency above 0.1% was classified as a highly expanded clone. Shannon entropy was used to measure repertoire diversity, and the Gini coefficient was used to measure V-J evenness. Public clonotypes were defined as clonotypes shared by more than one individual. The public sequencing data were trimmed at Q25 with fastp and processed into clonotypes with MiXCR by TCRdb, which kept only in-frame beta chains. Entries that share a CDR3 protein sequence are merged under the most common genes and DNA. These V and J calls derive from TCRdb rather than the authors' analysis. In all, the sample holds approximately 390,000 distinct CDR3 sequences, and 15% to 20% of those were seen once. The top ten hold just over 20% of the sample.

The full study reports these points: Sequencing and analysis were restricted to the TCR beta chain. TRBV28, TRBJ1-2 and TRBJ2-5 were preferentially used in persistent disease, while TRBV20-1 and TRBJ2-1 were favored in newly diagnosed disease. Persistent patients shared more public clonotypes among themselves (around 2,500) than newly diagnosed patients did (over 950). Compared with newly diagnosed patients, patients with persistent Graves' disease had lower TCR Shannon entropy and fewer highly expanded clones, which suggests clonal expansion. Because the primary lesion, thyroid tissue, could not be accessed, the study looked at peripheral blood alone. The authors acknowledged the small sample size as a limitation that may reduce accuracy.

The same specimen was also included in a second study, on T cells in Graves' hyperthyroidism and ophthalmopathy. Per the second study: Graves' hyperthyroidism was defined as stable when no progression to ophthalmopathy occurred over 18 months of follow-up. Hyperthyroidism patients were aged 18 to 65 years and newly diagnosed, with disease duration of less than 2 months. The study excluded patients with uncontrolled infections, other autoimmune diseases, pregnancy or lactation. Diagnoses were established on the basis of clinical symptoms, serum thyroxine and TRAb, thyroid ultrasound, and orbital computed tomography. The first round of RT-PCR for the TCR CDR3 was performed with the HTBI primer set and the Qiagen OneStep RT-PCR kit. Most expanded thyroid clonotypes (frequency above 0.001) were also detected in blood, suggesting blood repertoires may reflect thyroid immune responses. In cross-validation, a model built on a 13 V-J signature told ophthalmopathy apart from stable hyperthyroidism with 85% to 90% sensitivity and about 81% specificity, and in testing the same model reached 80%/75%. In validation, the model predicted progression to ophthalmopathy a median of about 6.5 months before onset, with about 67% sensitivity and just under 75% specificity. A discovery cohort of about 96 patients, about 40 with Graves' ophthalmopathy and roughly 59 with stable Graves' hyperthyroidism, was used to find distinguishing TCR V-J signatures. Whether ophthalmopathy could be predicted prospectively was tested in an independent validation cohort made up of some 20 hyperthyroidism patients plus 17 patients who later progressed to ophthalmopathy. For training and testing, the 95 to 100 patients in the discovery cohort were randomly divided in a 7:3 ratio. In six Graves' hyperthyroidism patients, the study also compared T-cell repertoires from thyroid tissue with T-cell repertoires from blood. After sampling, hyperthyroidism patients received methimazole starting at 30 mg daily, and ophthalmopathy patients received high-dose intravenous methylprednisolone. A second multiplex PCR round built the libraries, followed by size selection and purification. Paired-end sequencing of the libraries was performed with 100 bp reads on an Illumina HiSeq2000. Raw data were processed with SOAPnuke, discarding reads with adapters, uncalled bases, mean Phred below 15, or no exact constant-primer or identifier match. COPE v1.2.5 was used to merge the high-quality paired reads, and each unique nucleotide sequence was defined as a clonotype. MiTCR v1.1 was used to align clonotypes to the IMGT TRBV, TRBD and TRBJ reference segments. Only V-J combinations with frequency above 0.0001, covering 99% to 99.2% of repertoires, were analysed. The TCS score was defined as the ratio of F50 (clonal expansion) to E x V (chaos), calculated using BLOSUM62-based TCRdist between CDR3 peptides within each V-J. Welch's t-statistics and random forest reduced roughly 530 V-J features to 10 to 15, which were used in a naive Bayes classifier (R e1071). No statistical method was used to set the sample size in advance, and investigators knew the group allocation. TCR Vbeta CDR3 sequencing of some 140 peripheral blood samples (43 ophthalmopathy, roughly 72 hyperthyroidism and roughly 17 progressor patients) is reported in the paper.

The rearranged chain carries TRBV5-1 and TRBJ2-1; 7 matching bases give a weak D call of TRBD2. This TCR derives from a woman aged 18-29 years with Graves disease. Donor details come from another sample of the same person, matched by shared clones. Sequenced material: peripheral blood mononuclear cells (PBMCs), taken at new diagnosis, from a patient treated with antithyroid drugs. CDR3 region: CASSRGAGQEQFF. The DNA reads as follows: TGCGCCAGCAGCCGGGGGGCAGGGCAAGAGCAGTTCTTC. With the rest looked up from the reference TRBV5-1 and TRBJ2-1 genes rather than sequenced, the full variable domain is KAGVTQTPRYLIKTRGQQVTLSCSPISGHRSVSWYQQTPGQGLQFLFEYFSETQRNKGNFPGRFSGRQFSNSRSEMNVSTLELGDSALYLCASSRGAGQEQFFGPGTRLTVL.